The rows below give T cell receptor beta chains drawn from one sample of a study of T cell responses to AZD1222 COVID-19 vaccine. TCRdb's table, derived via immunoSEQ multiplex PCR, lists solely in-frame clones and lacks some. The sample contains 67,000 or so clones, around 84% of which appear only once. The sequencing here drew on peripheral blood, taken on day 0 of AZD1222 vaccination. These receptors were taken from an adult in good health. The conserved cysteine and the conserved F or W are not part of the CDR3 here. The D gene is left open where the match is weak. The listing skips clone size in some rows; elsewhere it reads once, few, many or a size class.

J: TRBJ2-1
size: once
D: TRBD2
V: TRBV6-6
length: 11
CDR3: ASTGLAEGRQF

J: TRBJ2-7
size: .
D: .
V: TRBV6-5
length: 12
CDR3: ASSSTGQGDEQY

J: TRBJ1-5
size: .
D: .
V: TRBV30
length: 10
CDR3: AWSVYDRTQH

J: TRBJ2-5
size: .
D: TRBD1
V: TRBV10-3
length: 11
CDR3: AINDRGEETQY

J: TRBJ2-3
size: .
D: .
V: TRBV4-2
length: 11
CDR3: ASSQSPHYTQY

J: TRBJ2-2
size: .
D: .
V: TRBV7-6
length: 14
CDR3: ASSSRGTTNTGELF

J: TRBJ1-4
size: .
D: TRBD1
V: TRBV3-1/TRBV3-2
length: 13
CDR3: ASSLPGQGTEKLF

J: TRBJ1-1
size: .
D: TRBD1
V: TRBV27
length: 14
CDR3: ASSFWQGAGRTEAF

J: TRBJ1-2
size: once
D: .
V: TRBV4-2
length: 12
CDR3: ASSQDSPLGGYT

J: TRBJ1-1
size: .
D: .
V: TRBV18
length: 14
CDR3: ASSPQVGGTNTEAF

J: TRBJ2-7
size: .
D: TRBD1
V: TRBV4-3
length: 13
CDR3: ASSPSDRGPYEQY

J: TRBJ1-5
size: .
D: .
V: TRBV7-9
length: 12
CDR3: ASSFSGSNQPQH

J: TRBJ2-2
size: .
D: TRBD2
V: TRBV15
length: 18
CDR3: ATSRDPFRLAGSGTGELF

J: TRBJ2-7
size: few
D: .
V: TRBV7-2
length: 12
CDR3: ASSLGGSQYEQY

J: TRBJ2-1
size: .
D: .
V: TRBV5-1
length: 13
CDR3: ASSQVTGTDNEQF

J: TRBJ1-4
size: .
D: .
V: TRBV7-2
length: 13
CDR3: ASRPRGATNEKLF

J: TRBJ1-5
size: once
D: TRBD1
V: TRBV23-1
length: 14
CDR3: ASTKDTGDSNQPQH

J: TRBJ2-3
size: few
D: TRBD2
V: TRBV5-7
length: 14
CDR3: ASSLAGGIFTDTQY

J: TRBJ1-6
size: .
D: .
V: TRBV5-5
length: 14
CDR3: ASSLVRTGTDSPLH

J: TRBJ2-7
size: .
D: TRBD1
V: TRBV4-3
length: 13
CDR3: ASSQHRTGVYEQY

J: TRBJ2-7
size: .
D: TRBD2
V: TRBV5-1
length: 10
CDR3: ASSLLGLAGK

J: TRBJ1-6
size: .
D: .
V: TRBV3-1/TRBV3-2
length: 12
CDR3: ASSQGAYNSPLH

J: TRBJ1-3
size: few
D: .
V: TRBV11-2
length: 14
CDR3: ASSTLRGFVGNTIY

J: TRBJ1-1
size: .
D: .
V: TRBV9
length: 12
CDR3: ASSPNRTGTEAF

J: TRBJ2-1
size: .
D: TRBD2
V: TRBV6-5
length: 12
CDR3: ATLAGGPYNEQF

J: TRBJ1-3
size: .
D: .
V: TRBV21-1
length: 13
CDR3: ASSKVRDLGNTIY

J: TRBJ2-1
size: .
D: .
V: TRBV6-2/TRBV6-3
length: 9
CDR3: ASSYNYEQF

J: TRBJ2-7
size: .
D: TRBD1
V: TRBV27
length: 13
CDR3: ASSARTGGFYEQY

J: TRBJ2-7
size: .
D: .
V: TRBV28
length: 11
CDR3: ASSFRISHEQY

J: TRBJ2-2
size: .
D: TRBD1
V: TRBV9
length: 14
CDR3: ASSNPGQGGSGELF

J: TRBJ1-4
size: .
D: .
V: TRBV30
length: 13
CDR3: AWSESVGVNEKLF

J: TRBJ1-2
size: .
D: .
V: TRBV30
length: 9
CDR3: AWSLLEGYT

J: TRBJ2-1
size: few
D: TRBD2
V: TRBV6-5
length: 13
CDR3: ASSTGLAGAGEQF

J: TRBJ1-1
size: .
D: .
V: TRBV4-1
length: 14
CDR3: ASSQAGTGRNTEAF

J: TRBJ2-7
size: once
D: .
V: TRBV30
length: 10
CDR3: AWRYPGYEQY

J: TRBJ1-5
size: .
D: .
V: TRBV14
length: 11
CDR3: ASSQSGDQPQH

J: TRBJ2-2
size: .
D: .
V: TRBV19
length: 12
CDR3: ASSRTANTGELF

J: TRBJ1-2
size: .
D: .
V: TRBV6-5
length: 12
CDR3: ASSYSRGRDGYT

J: TRBJ2-7
size: .
D: .
V: TRBV5-1
length: 12
CDR3: ASSLVGSSYEQY

J: TRBJ2-5
size: few
D: .
V: TRBV7-2
length: 11
CDR3: ASSLGQPRPLY

J: TRBJ1-1
size: .
D: .
V: TRBV11-1
length: 11
CDR3: ASRPPAGGGSF

J: TRBJ1-4
size: .
D: .
V: TRBV5-8
length: 15
CDR3: ASSLVGGASTNEKLF

J: TRBJ1-2
size: .
D: TRBD1
V: TRBV7-8
length: 16
CDR3: ASSLAYLGRQGSYGYT

J: TRBJ2-2
size: .
D: .
V: TRBV28
length: 13
CDR3: ASSHSTLNTGELF

J: TRBJ2-1
size: .
D: TRBD1
V: TRBV15
length: 15
CDR3: ATEPGTGGSSYNEQF

J: TRBJ1-6
size: once
D: TRBD1
V: TRBV5-4
length: 13
CDR3: ASSSGQGKNSPLH

J: TRBJ2-7
size: .
D: .
V: TRBV6-5
length: 12
CDR3: ASSPGLGVYEQY

J: TRBJ2-5
size: .
D: TRBD2
V: TRBV29-1
length: 20
CDR3: SVDQPGTGNGRLAGGQETQY

J: TRBJ2-7
size: few
D: .
V: TRBV25-1
length: 12
CDR3: ASSERDGAYEQY

J: TRBJ2-7
size: .
D: .
V: TRBV9
length: 12
CDR3: ASSVADRPYEQY

J: TRBJ1-3
size: .
D: .
V: TRBV7-9
length: 13
CDR3: ASSLAGWGGNTIY

J: TRBJ1-2
size: .
D: .
V: TRBV27
length: 11
CDR3: ASSFIGNYGYT

J: TRBJ2-7
size: .
D: TRBD2
V: TRBV4-1
length: 14
CDR3: ASSQDRTSGEYEQY

J: TRBJ1-1
size: .
D: TRBD1
V: TRBV7-9
length: 13
CDR3: ASSWGGTANTEAF